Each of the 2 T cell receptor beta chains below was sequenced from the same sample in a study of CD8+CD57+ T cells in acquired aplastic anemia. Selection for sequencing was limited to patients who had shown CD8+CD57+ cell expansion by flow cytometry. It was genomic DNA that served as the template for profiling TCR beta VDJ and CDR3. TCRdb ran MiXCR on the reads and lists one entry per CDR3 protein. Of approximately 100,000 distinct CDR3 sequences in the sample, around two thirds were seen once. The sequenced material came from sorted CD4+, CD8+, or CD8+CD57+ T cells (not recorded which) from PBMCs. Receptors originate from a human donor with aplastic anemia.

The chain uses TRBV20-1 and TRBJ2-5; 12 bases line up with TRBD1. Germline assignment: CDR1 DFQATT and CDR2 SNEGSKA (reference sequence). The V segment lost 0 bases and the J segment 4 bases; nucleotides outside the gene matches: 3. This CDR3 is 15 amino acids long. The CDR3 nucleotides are TGCAGTGCTAGAGAATGGGACAGGGGGCTAGAGACCCAGTACTTC. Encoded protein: CSAREWDRGLETQYF.

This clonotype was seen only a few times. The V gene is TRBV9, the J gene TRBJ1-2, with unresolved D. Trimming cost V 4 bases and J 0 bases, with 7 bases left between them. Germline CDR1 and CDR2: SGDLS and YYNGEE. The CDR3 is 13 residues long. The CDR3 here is CASSSTSNYGYTF. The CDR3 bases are TGTGCCAGCAGCTCGACATCTAACTATGGCTACACCTTC.